This TCR beta chain was sequenced in a study of T cells in Graves' hyperthyroidism and ophthalmopathy. No progression to ophthalmopathy during 18 months of follow-up defined stable disease. The table lists this clonotype with a few counts. Its specificity is not known. Trimming removed 0 bases from V and 8 bases from J, with 7 bases in between. The CDR3 spans 11 residues. Germline lookup yields CDR1 DFQATT and CDR2 SNEGSKA (reference sequence). Amplification yielded TCR beta CDR3 regions, with RNA transcripts as the source. HTBI primers were employed in a first-round RT-PCR of the TCR CDR3. TCRdb fed the multiplex PCR reads into MiXCR, producing one record per CDR3 protein. Of approximately 400,000 distinct CDR3 sequences in the sample, 15% were seen once. Study-wide results and caveats: Most clonotypes that expanded in the thyroid above 0.001 also showed up in blood.

V is TRBV20-1 and J is TRBJ1-2; no firm D call. Sequencing input: blood. The receptor's source is a woman aged 25 to 45 with Graves' hyperthyroidism. The CDR3 DNA sequence: TGCAGTGCTAGAGATTCTTCCGGCTACACCTTC. Translated, it gives CSARDSSGYTF.